Following are 22 T cell receptor beta chains from one sample sequenced in a study of OX40 agonist ivuxolimab in advanced cancers. Assay: immunoSEQ multiplex PCR; the TCRdb copy retains only in-frame clones and omits some. The table lists tens of thousands of clones, 80% to 95% of them singletons. Source: CD4+ or CD8+ T cells sorted from blood, taken in a trial of the OX40 agonist ivuxolimab. Receptor source: an adult with an advanced solid tumor such as melanoma, head and neck, liver or kidney cancer.

The chain links TRBV28 to TRBJ1-4; possibly TRBD1 for D (5 bases). The CDR3 has 13 amino acids. V lost 5 bases and J lost 8, with 12 bases in between. Germline V gene sequence: CDR1 MDHEN, CDR2 SYDVKM. The CDR3 sequence is CASSLPEGEKLFF. The DNA for the CDR3 is TGTGCCAGCAGTCTACCTGAGGGGGAAAAACTGTTTTTT.

The chain links TRBV5-4 to TRBJ1-2; 9 bases agree with TRBD1. CDR1 and CDR2 from the germline V gene are SGHNT and YYREEE (reference sequence). With V trimmed by 5 bases and J by 3 bases, 8 bases remained unmatched. This CDR3 comprises 15 residues. As DNA, the CDR3 is TGTGCCAGCAGGAAAGACAGGGGGGTAGACTATGGCTACACCTTC. This sequence encodes CASRKDRGVDYGYTF.

The rearrangement joins TRBV2 to TRBJ2-7; 9 positions agree with TRBD1. Germline V CDR1 and CDR2: SNHLY, FYNNEI. V gave up 2 bases and J gave up 5 bases; unmatched junction bases: 7. This CDR3 is built from 15 residues. Here the CDR3 reads CASSEYGTGLDEQYF. CDR3 bases: TGTGCCAGCAGTGAATATGGGACAGGGCTAGACGAGCAGTACTTC.

The chain couples TRBV7-8 to TRBJ2-3; D not certain. The V gene lost 0 bases and the J gene lost 4 bases, with 5 bases spanning the gap. Germline V gene sequence: CDR1 SGHVS, CDR2 FQNEAQ. The CDR3 length is 13 residues. The CDR3 DNA follows: TGTGCCAGCAGCTTAGCGGGCGCAGATACGCAGTATTTT. It translates to CASSLAGADTQYF. Based on the CDR3 plus reference TRBV7-8 and TRBJ2-3, the full variable domain is GAGVSQSPRYKVAKRGQDVALRCDPISGHVSLFWYQQALGQGPEFLTYFQNEAQLDKSGLPSDRFFAERPEGSVSTLKIQRTQQEDSAVYLCASSLAGADTQYFGPGTRLTVL.

This rearrangement joins TRBV27 to TRBJ2-5; 7 bases agree with TRBD1. V shed 6 bases and J 5 bases; nucleotides not matched to a gene: 9. The CDR3 has 14 residues. CDR1 is MNHEY and CDR2 is SMNVEV in the germline V gene (reference sequence). DNA for the CDR3: TGTGCCAGCAGACCCGGGACAGCCCGCGAGACCCAGTACTTC. Protein sequence: CASRPGTARETQYF.

The chain joins TRBV6-6 to TRBJ2-7; TRBD2 aligns across 7 bases. The germline gives CDR1 MNHNY, CDR2 SVGAGI (reference sequence). The trim removed 5 bases at V and 3 bases at J, leaving 7 bases unmatched. This CDR3 has 14 residues. The CDR3 nucleotides are TGTGCCAGCAGTGCGACCGGGAGGCGCTACGAGCAGTACTTC. Translated: CASSATGRRYEQYF.

This clone was counted only a few times. The chain has TRBV10-1 and TRBJ1-1, with D possibly TRBD1 on 6 matching bases. This CDR3 comprises 14 residues. Between the trimmed V and J ends, which lost 0 bases and 3 bases, there was a span of 8 bases. Germline V gene data show CDR1 as WNHNN and CDR2 as SYGVQD (reference sequence). Here the CDR3 reads CASSESTGYTEAFF. Here the CDR3 DNA reads TGCGCCAGCAGTGAGTCAACAGGGTACACTGAAGCTTTCTTT.

The CDR3 spells CASSLNRGVNEKLFF. The CDR3 coding sequence is TGTGCCAGCAGCTTAAATAGGGGGGTTAATGAAAAACTGTTTTTT. The chain couples TRBV7-9 to TRBJ1-4, with D possibly being TRBD1 (6 bases). Looked up from germline, CDR1 is SEHNR and CDR2 is FQNEAQ (reference sequence). Deletions cut 2 bases from V and 4 bases from J, with 11 bases between. This CDR3 has 15 residues.

The count of this clone is one. The chain couples TRBV18 to TRBJ2-2; possible D gene TRBD2, 5 bases. CDR1 KGHSH and CDR2 LQKENI come from the germline V gene. Trimming shortened V by 5 bases and J by 4 bases, and 23 bases separated the two germline ends. There are 18 residues in the CDR3. This chain's CDR3 is CASSSSELAGRGTGELFF. CDR3 DNA sequence: TGTGCCAGCTCATCCTCTGAGCTGGCGGGCCGGGGCACCGGGGAGCTGTTTTTT.

The genes are TRBV7-9 and TRBJ2-7; D not resolved. The CDR3 totals 15 residues. CDR1 is SEHNR, CDR2 FQNEAQ, per germline (reference sequence). Deletions cut 4 bases from V and 2 bases from J, with 15 bases between. CDR3 DNA sequence: TGTGCCAGCAGCTCCCGGTTGGGAAGAGCCTACGAGCAGTACTTC. Protein sequence: CASSSRLGRAYEQYF.

V usage is TRBV30 and J usage is TRBJ1-2, with D uncertain. The V gene lost 0 bases and the J gene lost 2 bases, with 25 bases spanning the gap. This CDR3 contains 19 residues. Looked up from germline, CDR1 is GTSNPN and CDR2 is SVGIG (reference sequence). The CDR3 loop is CAWSVSRPTAPPRNYGYTF. CDR3 DNA: TGTGCCTGGAGTGTATCTCGGCCGACGGCCCCGCCCCGAAACTATGGCTACACCTTC.

The chain combines TRBV27 with TRBJ2-6; D not certain. The CDR3 runs to 14 residues. Trimming stripped 7 bases from V and 1 base from J, with 8 bases between. Germline assignment: CDR1 MNHEY and CDR2 SMNVEV (reference sequence). CDR3 nucleotide sequence: TGTGCCAGCAAATTGATTTCTGGGGCCAACGTCCTGACTTTC. Translation gives CASKLISGANVLTF.

The rearrangement joins TRBV4-1 to TRBJ1-3; D remains unclear. The ends were cut back, 0 bases at V and 5 bases at J, with 11 bases in the middle. The germline V gene has CDR1 MGHRA and CDR2 YSYEKL. The CDR3 covers 15 residues. The CDR3 DNA sequence: TGCGCCAGCAGCCAAGATCAAGGGTTTAGAAACACCATATATTTT. This translates into CASSQDQGFRNTIYF.

The CDR3 sequence: CASHNDLGYGYTF. As DNA, the CDR3 is TGTGCCAGTCACAATGACCTAGGCTATGGCTACACCTTC. This chain joins TRBV19 and TRBJ1-2, with D unclear. Looked up from germline, CDR1 is LNHDA and CDR2 is SQIVND (reference sequence). Deletions cut 8 bases from V and 4 bases from J, with 14 bases between. The CDR3 has 13 amino acids.

This rearrangement joins TRBV6-5 to TRBJ2-1, with D possibly matching TRBD1 (5 bases). The CDR3 has 12 residues. In germline, CDR1 is MNHEY, CDR2 SVGAGI. Trimming stripped 5 bases from V and 10 bases from J, with 12 bases between. CDR3 sequence: CASSQSRGEQFF. CDR3 DNA: TGTGCCAGCAGTCAATCTAGGGGAGAGCAGTTCTTC.

The J gene is TRBJ1-1, the V gene TRBV5-1, with D possibly being TRBD1 (6 bases). CDR1 and CDR2 from the germline V gene are SGHRS and YFSETQ. With 1 base removed from V and 1 base from J, the gap between germline ends came to 11 bases. The CDR3 runs to 15 residues. The CDR3 sequence is CASSLSGAGNTEAFF. The CDR3 nucleotides are TGCGCCAGCAGCTTGTCAGGGGCGGGGAACACTGAAGCTTTCTTT.

The rearrangement uses TRBV5-1 and TRBJ2-3; possible D gene TRBD2, 6 bases. CDR3 length: 14 residues. V was cut by 3 bases and J by 2 bases, with 10 bases left in between. Germline lookup yields CDR1 SGHRS and CDR2 YFSETQ. The CDR3 spells CASSSSGVTDTQYF. Written as DNA, the CDR3 is TGCGCCAGCAGCTCCTCGGGGGTCACAGATACGCAGTATTTT.

The chain couples TRBV19 to TRBJ2-5, with D possibly being TRBD2 (6 bases). The ends were cut back, 5 bases at V and 2 bases at J, with 15 bases in the middle. The germline CDR1 and CDR2 sequences are LNHDA and SQIVND (reference sequence). The CDR3 spans 15 residues. The CDR3 reads CASSFTGGVQETQYF. For the CDR3, the DNA is TGTGCCAGTAGTTTCACTGGCGGGGTACAAGAGACCCAGTACTTC.

J is TRBJ2-7 and V is TRBV28; D is ambiguous. The CDR3 is 14 amino acids. Germline loops: CDR1 MDHEN, CDR2 SYDVKM. Trimming cost V 6 bases and J 4 bases, with 16 bases left between them. In nucleotides, the CDR3 is TGTGCCAGCAGCCTAACCGTTGGGTTTTACGAGCAGTACTTC. The encoded protein is CASSLTVGFYEQYF.

CDR3 region: CASSVAGGSHNEQFF. CDR3 nucleotide sequence: TGTGCCAGCAGCGTAGCTGGAGGGAGTCACAATGAGCAGTTCTTC. V is TRBV9 and J is TRBJ2-1, with D perhaps matching TRBD2 (6 bases). The V end was cut by 0 bases, the J end by 5 bases, with 12 bases between. The germline gives CDR1 SGDLS, CDR2 YYNGEE. The CDR3 runs 15 residues.

The V gene is TRBV30, the J gene TRBJ1-3, with TRBD1 identical over 8 bases. The CDR3 loop spans 14 amino acids. V gave up 5 bases and J gave up 0 bases; unmatched junction bases: 3. CDR1 and CDR2 (germline): GTSNPN, SVGIG (reference sequence). The CDR3 region has the DNA TGTGCCTGGGACAGGGGCGGCTCTGGAAACACCATATATTTT. It codes for CAWDRGGSGNTIYF.

The chain is built from TRBV7-2 and TRBJ1-5; 9 nucleotides agree with TRBD1. The CDR3 contains 16 residues. V was clipped by 3 bases and J by 4 bases; unmatched bases: 7. Germline V gene lookup returns CDR1 SGHTA and CDR2 FQGNSA. CDR3 sequence (DNA): TGTGCCAGCAGCTTCGGACAGGGGCTGGGAAATCAGCCCCAGCATTTT. Its protein product is CASSFGQGLGNQPQHF.